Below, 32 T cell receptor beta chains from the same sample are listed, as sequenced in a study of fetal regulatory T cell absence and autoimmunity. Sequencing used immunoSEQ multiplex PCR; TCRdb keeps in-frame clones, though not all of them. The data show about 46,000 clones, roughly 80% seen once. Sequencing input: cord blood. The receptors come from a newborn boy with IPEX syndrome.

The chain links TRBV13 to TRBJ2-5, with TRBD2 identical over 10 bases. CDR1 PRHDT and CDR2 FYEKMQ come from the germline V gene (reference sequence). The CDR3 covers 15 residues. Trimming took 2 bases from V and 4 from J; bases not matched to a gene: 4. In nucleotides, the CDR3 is TGTGCCAGCAGCTTAACCCGACTAGCGGGAGAGACCCAGTACTTC. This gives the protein CASSLTRLAGETQYF.

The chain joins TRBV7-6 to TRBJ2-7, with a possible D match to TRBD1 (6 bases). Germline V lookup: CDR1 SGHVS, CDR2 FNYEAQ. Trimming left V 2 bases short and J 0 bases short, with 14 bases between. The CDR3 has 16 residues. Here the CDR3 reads CASSLRATGFSYEQYF. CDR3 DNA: TGTGCCAGCAGCTTAAGGGCGACAGGCTTCTCCTACGAGCAGTACTTC.

DNA for the CDR3: TGTGCCAGCAGCCGTTCCCCTGGGGGGGGCCGGCAAGAGACCCAGTACTTC. This codes for CASSRSPGGGRQETQYF. The rearrangement uses TRBV7-2 and TRBJ2-5; a weak D match, TRBD2 (7 bases). V gave up 5 bases and J gave up 2 bases, with 21 bases separating them. CDR1 and CDR2 (germline): SGHTA, FQGNSA. The CDR3 length is 17 residues.

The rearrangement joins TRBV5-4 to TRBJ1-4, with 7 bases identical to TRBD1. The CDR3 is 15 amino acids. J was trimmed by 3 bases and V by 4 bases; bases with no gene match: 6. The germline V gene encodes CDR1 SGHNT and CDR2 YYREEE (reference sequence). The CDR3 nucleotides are TGTGCCAGCAGCGGACGGACAGGCCCTAATGAAAAACTGTTTTTT. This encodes CASSGRTGPNEKLFF.

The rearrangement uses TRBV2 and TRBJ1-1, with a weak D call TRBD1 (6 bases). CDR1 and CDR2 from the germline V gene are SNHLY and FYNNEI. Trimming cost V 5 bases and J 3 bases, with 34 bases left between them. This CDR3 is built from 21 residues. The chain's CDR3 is CASSQPRPQGRRVGKYTEAFF. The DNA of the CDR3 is TGTGCCAGCAGTCAACCCAGGCCACAGGGACGGCGTGTGGGAAAATACACTGAAGCTTTCTTT.

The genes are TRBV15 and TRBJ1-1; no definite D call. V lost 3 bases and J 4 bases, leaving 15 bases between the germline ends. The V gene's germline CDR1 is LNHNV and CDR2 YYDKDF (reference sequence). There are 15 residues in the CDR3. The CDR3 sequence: CATSSYFEGGTEAFF. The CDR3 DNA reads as TGTGCCACCAGCAGCTACTTCGAGGGAGGCACTGAAGCTTTCTTT.

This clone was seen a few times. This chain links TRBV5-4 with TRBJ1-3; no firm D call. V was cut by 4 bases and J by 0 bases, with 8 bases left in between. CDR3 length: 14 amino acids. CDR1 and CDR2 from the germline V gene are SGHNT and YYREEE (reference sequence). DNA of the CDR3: TGTGCCAGCAGCCCACAGAGCTCTGGAAACACCATATATTTT. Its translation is CASSPQSSGNTIYF.

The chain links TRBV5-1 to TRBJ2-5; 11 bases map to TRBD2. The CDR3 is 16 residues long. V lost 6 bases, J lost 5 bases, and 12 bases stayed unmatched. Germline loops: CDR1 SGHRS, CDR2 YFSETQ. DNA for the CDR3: TGCGCCAGCAACCCCCTTAGCGGGAGGGCCTATGAGACCCAGTACTTC. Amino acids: CASNPLSGRAYETQYF.

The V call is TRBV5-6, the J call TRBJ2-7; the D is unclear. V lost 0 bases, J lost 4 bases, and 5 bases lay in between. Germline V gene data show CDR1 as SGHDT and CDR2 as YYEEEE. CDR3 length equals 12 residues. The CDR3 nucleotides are TGTGCCAGCAGCTTGGCCCGATACGAGCAGTACTTC. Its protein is CASSLARYEQYF. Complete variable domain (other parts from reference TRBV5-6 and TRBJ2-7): DAGVTQSPTHLIKTRGQQVTLRCSPKSGHDTVSWYQQALGQGPQFIFQYYEEEERQRGNFPDRFSGHQFPNYSSELNVNALLLGDSALYLCASSLARYEQYFGPGTRLTVT.

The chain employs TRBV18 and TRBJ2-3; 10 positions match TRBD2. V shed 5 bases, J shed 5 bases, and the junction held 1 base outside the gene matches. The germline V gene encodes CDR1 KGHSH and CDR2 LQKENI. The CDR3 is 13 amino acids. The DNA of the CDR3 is TGTGCCAGCTCAGGGACTAGCGTAGATACGCAGTATTTT. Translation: CASSGTSVDTQYF. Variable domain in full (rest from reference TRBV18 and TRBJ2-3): NAGVMQNPRHLVRRRGQEARLRCSPMKGHSHVYWYRQLPEEGLKFMVYLQKENIIDESGMPKERFSAEFPKEGPSILRIQQVVRGDSAAYFCASSGTSVDTQYFGPGTRLTVL.

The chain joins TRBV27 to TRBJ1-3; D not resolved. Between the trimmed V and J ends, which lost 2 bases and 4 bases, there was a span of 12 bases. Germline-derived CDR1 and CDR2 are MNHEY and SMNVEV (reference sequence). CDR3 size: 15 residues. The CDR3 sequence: CASSLGAGRGNTIYF. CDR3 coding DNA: TGTGCCAGCAGTTTAGGTGCGGGCCGAGGAAACACCATATATTTT.

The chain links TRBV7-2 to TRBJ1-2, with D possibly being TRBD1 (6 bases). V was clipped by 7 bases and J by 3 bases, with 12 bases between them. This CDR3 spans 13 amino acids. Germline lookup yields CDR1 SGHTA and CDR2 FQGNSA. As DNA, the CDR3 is TGTGCCAGCAATGGGGGGGCAGACTATGGCTACACCTTC. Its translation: CASNGGADYGYTF.

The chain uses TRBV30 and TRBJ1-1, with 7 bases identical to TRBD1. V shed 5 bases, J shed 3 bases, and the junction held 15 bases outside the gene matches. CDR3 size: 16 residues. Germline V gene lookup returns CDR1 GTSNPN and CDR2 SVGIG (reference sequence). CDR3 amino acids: CAWSLLSRDSYTEAFF. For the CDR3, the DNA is TGTGCCTGGTCACTTCTATCCCGGGACAGTTACACTGAAGCTTTCTTT.

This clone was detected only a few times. CDR3 bases: TGTGCCAGCAGCGGTAGCCGGGACAGGCGCAACGAGCAGTACTTC. Translation gives CASSGSRDRRNEQYF. The gene calls are TRBV11-2 and TRBJ2-7; 8 nucleotides agree with TRBD1. The trim removed 5 bases at V and 5 bases at J, leaving 11 bases unmatched. CDR3 length: 15 amino acids. Looked up from germline, CDR1 is SGHAT and CDR2 is FQNNGV.

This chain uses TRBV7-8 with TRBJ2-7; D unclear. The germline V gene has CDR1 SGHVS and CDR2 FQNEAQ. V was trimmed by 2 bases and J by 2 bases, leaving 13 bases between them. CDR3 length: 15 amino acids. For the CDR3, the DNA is TGTGCCAGCAGCTTAATTCGAGTTCGAACCTACGAGCAGTACTTC. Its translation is CASSLIRVRTYEQYF.

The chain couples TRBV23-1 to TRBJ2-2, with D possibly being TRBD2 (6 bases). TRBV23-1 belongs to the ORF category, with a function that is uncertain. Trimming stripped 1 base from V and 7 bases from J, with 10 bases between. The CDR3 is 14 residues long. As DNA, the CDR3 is TGCGCCAGCAGTCAATGCGGGGCTGGCGGGGAGCTGTTTTTT. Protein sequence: CASSQCGAGGELFF.

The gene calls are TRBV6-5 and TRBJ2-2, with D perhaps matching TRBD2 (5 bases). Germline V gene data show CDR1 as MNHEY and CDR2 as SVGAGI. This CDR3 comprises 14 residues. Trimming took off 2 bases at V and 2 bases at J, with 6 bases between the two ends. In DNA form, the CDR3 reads TGTGCCAGCAGTTACGGGAGAAACACCGGGGAGCTGTTTTTT. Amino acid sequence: CASSYGRNTGELFF.

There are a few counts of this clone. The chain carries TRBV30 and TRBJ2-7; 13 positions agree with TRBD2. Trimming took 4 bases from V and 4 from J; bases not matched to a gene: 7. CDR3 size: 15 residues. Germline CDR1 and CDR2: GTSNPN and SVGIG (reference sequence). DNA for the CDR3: TGTGCCTGGACCGGGGGGACTAGCGGGGATTACGAGCAGTACTTC. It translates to CAWTGGTSGDYEQYF.

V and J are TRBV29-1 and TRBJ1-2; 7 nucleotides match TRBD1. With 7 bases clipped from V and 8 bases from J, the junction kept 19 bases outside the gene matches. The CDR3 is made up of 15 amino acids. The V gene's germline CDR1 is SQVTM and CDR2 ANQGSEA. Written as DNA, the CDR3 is TGCAGCGGAAACCGCTTCGACAGGGAATATGGGGGCTACACCTTC. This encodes CSGNRFDREYGGYTF.

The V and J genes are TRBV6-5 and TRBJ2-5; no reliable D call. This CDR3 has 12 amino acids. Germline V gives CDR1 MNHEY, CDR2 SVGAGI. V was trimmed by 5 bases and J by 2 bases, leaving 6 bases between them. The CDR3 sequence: CASSKVQETQYF. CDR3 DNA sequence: TGTGCCAGCAGTAAGGTACAAGAGACCCAGTACTTC.

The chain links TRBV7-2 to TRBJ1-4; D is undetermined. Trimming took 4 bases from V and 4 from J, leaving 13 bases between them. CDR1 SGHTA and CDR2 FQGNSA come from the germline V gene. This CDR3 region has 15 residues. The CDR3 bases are TGTGCCAGCAGCTCGCAGCCAGCGAGTAATGAAAAACTGTTTTTT. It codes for CASSSQPASNEKLFF.

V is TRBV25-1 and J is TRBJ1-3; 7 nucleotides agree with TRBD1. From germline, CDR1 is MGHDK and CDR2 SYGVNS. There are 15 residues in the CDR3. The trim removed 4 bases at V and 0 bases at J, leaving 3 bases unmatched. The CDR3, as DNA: TGTGCCAGCAGTGGACAGGGTTTCTCTGGAAACACCATATATTTT. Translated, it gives CASSGQGFSGNTIYF.

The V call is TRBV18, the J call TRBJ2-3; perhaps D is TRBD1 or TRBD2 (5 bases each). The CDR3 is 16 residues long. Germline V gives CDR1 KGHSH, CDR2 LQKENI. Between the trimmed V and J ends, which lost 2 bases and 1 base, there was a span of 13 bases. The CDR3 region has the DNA TGTGCCAGCTCACCAACCCGGGGCGGAGGCACAGATACGCAGTATTTT. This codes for CASSPTRGGGTDTQYF.

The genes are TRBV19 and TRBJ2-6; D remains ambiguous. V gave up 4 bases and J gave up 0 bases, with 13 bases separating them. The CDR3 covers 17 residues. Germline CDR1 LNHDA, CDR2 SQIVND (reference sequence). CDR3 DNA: TGTGCCAGTAGTACCCCCGTTACCACCTCTGGGGCCAACGTCCTGACTTTC. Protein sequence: CASSTPVTTSGANVLTF.

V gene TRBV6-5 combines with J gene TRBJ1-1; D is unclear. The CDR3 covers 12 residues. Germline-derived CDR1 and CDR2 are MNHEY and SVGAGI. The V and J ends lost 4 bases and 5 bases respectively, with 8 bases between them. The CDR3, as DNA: TGTGCCAGCAGTTTTGCGGGAACTGAAGCTTTCTTT. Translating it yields CASSFAGTEAFF.

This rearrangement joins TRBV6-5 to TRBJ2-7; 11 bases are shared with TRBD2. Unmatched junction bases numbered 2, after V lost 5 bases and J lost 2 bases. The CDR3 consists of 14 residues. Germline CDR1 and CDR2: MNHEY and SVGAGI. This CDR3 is CASSLAGGPYEQYF. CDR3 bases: TGTGCCAGCAGTCTAGCGGGAGGTCCCTACGAGCAGTACTTC.

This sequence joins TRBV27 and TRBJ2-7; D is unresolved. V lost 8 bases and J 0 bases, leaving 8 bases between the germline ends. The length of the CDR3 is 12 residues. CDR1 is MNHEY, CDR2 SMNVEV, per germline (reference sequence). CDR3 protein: CASRATSYEQYF. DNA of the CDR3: TGTGCCAGCCGCGCTACCTCCTACGAGCAGTACTTC.

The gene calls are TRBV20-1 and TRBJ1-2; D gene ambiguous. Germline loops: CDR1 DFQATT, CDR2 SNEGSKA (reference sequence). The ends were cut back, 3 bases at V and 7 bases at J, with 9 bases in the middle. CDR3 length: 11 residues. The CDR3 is CSASGVSGYTF. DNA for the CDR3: TGCAGTGCTAGTGGGGTCTCTGGCTACACCTTC.

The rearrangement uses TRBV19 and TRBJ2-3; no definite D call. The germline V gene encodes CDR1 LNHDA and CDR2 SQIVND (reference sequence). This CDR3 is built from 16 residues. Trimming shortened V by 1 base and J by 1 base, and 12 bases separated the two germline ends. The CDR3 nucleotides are TGTGCCAGTAGTATAGTTCGCGGTCTCCGCACAGATACGCAGTATTTT. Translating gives CASSIVRGLRTDTQYF.

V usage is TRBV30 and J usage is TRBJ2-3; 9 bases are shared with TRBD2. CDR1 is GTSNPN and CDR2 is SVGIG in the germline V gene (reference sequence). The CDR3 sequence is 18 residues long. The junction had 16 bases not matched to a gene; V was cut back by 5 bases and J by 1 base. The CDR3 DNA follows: TGTGCCTGGGGTTTCCCTCTAGCGGGAAAGAAGGGCACAGATACGCAGTATTTT. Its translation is CAWGFPLAGKKGTDTQYF.

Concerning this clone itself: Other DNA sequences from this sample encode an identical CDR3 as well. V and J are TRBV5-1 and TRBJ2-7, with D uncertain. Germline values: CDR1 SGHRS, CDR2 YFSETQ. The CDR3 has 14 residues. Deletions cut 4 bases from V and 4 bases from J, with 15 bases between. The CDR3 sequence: CASSPRVSNYEQYF. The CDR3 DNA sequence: TGCGCCAGCAGCCCCCGGGTCTCTAATTACGAGCAGTACTTC.

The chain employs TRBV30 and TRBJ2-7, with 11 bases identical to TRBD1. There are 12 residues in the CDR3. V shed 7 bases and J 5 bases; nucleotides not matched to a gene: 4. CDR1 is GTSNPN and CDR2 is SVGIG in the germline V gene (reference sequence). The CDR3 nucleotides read TGTGCCTCGGACAGGGGGCAAAACGAGCAGTACTTC. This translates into CASDRGQNEQYF.